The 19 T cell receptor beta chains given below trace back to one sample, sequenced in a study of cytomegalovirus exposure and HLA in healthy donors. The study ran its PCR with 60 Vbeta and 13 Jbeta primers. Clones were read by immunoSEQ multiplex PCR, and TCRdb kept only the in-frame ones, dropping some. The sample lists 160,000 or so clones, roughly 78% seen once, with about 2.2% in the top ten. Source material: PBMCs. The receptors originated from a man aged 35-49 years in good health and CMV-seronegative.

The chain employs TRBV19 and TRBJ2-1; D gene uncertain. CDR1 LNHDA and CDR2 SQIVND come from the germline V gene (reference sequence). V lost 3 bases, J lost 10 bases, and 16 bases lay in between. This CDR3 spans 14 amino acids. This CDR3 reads CASSIGSRLREQFF. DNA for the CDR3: TGTGCCAGTAGTATTGGGTCCCGACTCCGAGAGCAGTTCTTC.

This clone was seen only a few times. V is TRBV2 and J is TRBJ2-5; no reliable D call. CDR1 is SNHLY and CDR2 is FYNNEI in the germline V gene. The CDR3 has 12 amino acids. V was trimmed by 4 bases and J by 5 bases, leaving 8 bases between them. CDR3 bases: TGTGCCAGCAGTGGCTGGCGGGAGACCCAGTACTTC. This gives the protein CASSGWRETQYF.

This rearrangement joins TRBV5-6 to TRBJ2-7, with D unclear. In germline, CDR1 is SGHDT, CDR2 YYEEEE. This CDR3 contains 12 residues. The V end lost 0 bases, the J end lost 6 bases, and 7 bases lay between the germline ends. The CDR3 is CASSLGEAEQYF. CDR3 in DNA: TGTGCCAGCAGCTTGGGCGAGGCCGAGCAGTACTTC.

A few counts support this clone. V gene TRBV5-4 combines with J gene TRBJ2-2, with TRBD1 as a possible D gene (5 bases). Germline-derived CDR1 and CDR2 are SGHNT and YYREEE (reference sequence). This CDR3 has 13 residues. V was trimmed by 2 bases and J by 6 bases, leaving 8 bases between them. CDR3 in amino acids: CASSLQESGELFF. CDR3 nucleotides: TGTGCCAGCAGCTTACAGGAGTCCGGGGAGCTGTTTTTT.

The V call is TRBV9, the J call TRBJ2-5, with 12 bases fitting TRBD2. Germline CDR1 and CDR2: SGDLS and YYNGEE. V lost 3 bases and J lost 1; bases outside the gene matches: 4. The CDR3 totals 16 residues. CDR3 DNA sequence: TGTGCCAGCAGCGCCGGGACTAGCGGGCTCCAAGAGACCCAGTACTTC. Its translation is CASSAGTSGLQETQYF.

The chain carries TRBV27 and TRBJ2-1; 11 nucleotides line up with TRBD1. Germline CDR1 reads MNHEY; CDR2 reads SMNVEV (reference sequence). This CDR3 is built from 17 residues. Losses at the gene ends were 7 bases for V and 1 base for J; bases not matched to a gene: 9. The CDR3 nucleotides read TGTGCCAGCAAAAGGGACAGGGGGTCGGCGTCCTACAATGAGCAGTTCTTC. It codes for CASKRDRGSASYNEQFF.

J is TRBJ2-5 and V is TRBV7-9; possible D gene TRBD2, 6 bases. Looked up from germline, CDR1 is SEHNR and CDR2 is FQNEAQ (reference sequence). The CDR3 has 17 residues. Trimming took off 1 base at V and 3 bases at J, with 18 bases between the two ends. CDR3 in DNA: TGTGCCAGCAGCTTAGTAGGGGCGGGGAGCGGAGAAGAGACCCAGTACTTC. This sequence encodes CASSLVGAGSGEETQYF.

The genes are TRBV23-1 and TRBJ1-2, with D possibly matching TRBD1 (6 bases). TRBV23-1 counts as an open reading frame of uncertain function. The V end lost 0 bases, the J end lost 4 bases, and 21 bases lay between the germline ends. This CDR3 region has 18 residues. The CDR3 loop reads CASSQSEGQICPFYGYTF. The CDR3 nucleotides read TGCGCCAGCAGTCAATCCGAGGGACAAATATGCCCGTTCTATGGCTACACCTTC.

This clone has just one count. CDR3 loop: CASSLGVLSTEAFF. The CDR3 nucleotides read TGTGCCAGCAGCTTGGGCGTGTTGTCCACTGAAGCTTTCTTT. This chain links TRBV5-5 with TRBJ1-1; D is unclear. Germline CDR1 SGHKS, CDR2 YYEKEE (reference sequence). The CDR3 length is 14 residues. Deletions cut 0 bases from V and 4 bases from J, with 10 bases between.

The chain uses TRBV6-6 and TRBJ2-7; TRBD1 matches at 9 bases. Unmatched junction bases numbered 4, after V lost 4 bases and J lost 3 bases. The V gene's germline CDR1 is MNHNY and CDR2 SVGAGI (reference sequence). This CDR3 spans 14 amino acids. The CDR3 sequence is CASSLGTGFYEQYF. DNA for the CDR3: TGTGCCAGCAGTTTAGGGACAGGGTTCTACGAGCAGTACTTC.

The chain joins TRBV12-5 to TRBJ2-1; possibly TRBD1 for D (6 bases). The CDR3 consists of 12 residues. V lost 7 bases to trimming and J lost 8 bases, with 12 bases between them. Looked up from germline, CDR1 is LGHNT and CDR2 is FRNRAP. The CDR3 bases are TGTGCTAGTGCTCGAGAGGGGGATGAGCAGTTCTTC. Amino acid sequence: CASAREGDEQFF.

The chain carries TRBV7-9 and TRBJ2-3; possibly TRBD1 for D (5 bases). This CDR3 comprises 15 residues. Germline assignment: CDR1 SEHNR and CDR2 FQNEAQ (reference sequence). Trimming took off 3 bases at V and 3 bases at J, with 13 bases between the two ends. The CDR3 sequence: CASSFSGRATDTQYF. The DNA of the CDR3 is TGTGCCAGCAGCTTCTCGGGCAGGGCAACAGATACGCAGTATTTT.

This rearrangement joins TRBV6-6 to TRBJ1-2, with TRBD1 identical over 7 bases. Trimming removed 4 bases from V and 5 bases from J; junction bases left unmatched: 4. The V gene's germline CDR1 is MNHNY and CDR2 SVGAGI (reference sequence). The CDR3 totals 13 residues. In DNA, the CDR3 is TGTGCCAGCAGTTTGAGGGGGCGATATGGCTACACCTTC. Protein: CASSLRGRYGYTF.

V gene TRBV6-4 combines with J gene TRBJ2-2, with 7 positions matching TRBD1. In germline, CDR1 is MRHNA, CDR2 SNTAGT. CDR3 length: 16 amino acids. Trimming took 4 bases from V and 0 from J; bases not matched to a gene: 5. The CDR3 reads CASSAPGQTNTGELFF. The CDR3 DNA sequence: TGTGCCAGCAGTGCCCCGGGACAGACGAACACCGGGGAGCTGTTTTTT.

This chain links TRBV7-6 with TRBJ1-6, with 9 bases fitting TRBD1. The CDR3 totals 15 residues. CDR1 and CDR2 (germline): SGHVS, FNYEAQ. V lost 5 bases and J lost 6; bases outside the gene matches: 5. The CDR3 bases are TGTGCCAGCAGCGGGGGACAGGGATTTAATTCACCCCTCCACTTT. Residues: CASSGGQGFNSPLHF.

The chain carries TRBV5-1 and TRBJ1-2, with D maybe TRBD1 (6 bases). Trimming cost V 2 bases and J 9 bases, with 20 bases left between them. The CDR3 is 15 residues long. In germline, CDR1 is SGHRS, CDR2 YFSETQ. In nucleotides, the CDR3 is TGCGCCAGCAGCTTAGCGACGGGGGGGCGCGGGAGCTACACCTTC. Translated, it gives CASSLATGGRGSYTF. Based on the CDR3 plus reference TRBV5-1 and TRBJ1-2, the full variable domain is KAGVTQTPRYLIKTRGQQVTLSCSPISGHRSVSWYQQTPGQGLQFLFEYFSETQRNKGNFPGRFSGRQFSNSRSEMNVSTLELGDSALYLCASSLATGGRGSYTFGSGTRLTVV.

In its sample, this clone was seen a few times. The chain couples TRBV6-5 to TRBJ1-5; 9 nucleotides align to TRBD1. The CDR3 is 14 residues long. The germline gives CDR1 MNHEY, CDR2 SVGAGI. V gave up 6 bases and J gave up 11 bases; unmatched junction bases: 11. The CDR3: CASRFPGQGRAQHF. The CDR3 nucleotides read TGTGCCAGCAGGTTCCCGGGACAGGGCCGAGCCCAGCATTTT.

CDR3 sequence reads: CASSFGTGGYEQYF. CDR3 sequence (DNA): TGCGCCAGCAGCTTCGGGACAGGGGGTTACGAGCAGTACTTC. V and J are TRBV5-1 and TRBJ2-7, with TRBD1 identical over 11 bases. Germline CDR1 and CDR2: SGHRS and YFSETQ. The V gene end was trimmed by 2 bases and the J gene end by 4 bases; junction bases not matched to a gene: 2. CDR3 length: 14 amino acids.

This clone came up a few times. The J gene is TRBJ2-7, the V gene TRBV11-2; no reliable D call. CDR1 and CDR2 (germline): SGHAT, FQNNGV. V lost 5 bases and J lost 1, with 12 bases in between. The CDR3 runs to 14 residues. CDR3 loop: CASSHRGSSYEQYF. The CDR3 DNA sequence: TGTGCCAGCAGCCACCGAGGATCATCCTACGAGCAGTACTTC.